The 27 T cell receptor beta chains listed next were all sequenced from one sample in a study of T cells in Graves' hyperthyroidism and ophthalmopathy. The investigators amplified TCR beta CDR3 regions from RNA transcripts. HTBI primers were the set used in a first-round RT-PCR of the TCR CDR3. TCRdb independently ran MiXCR on the multiplex PCR reads; one entry per CDR3 protein. The sample has fewer than 900,000 distinct CDR3 sequences, about a sixth seen once. The sample consisted of blood. These receptors were collected from a man aged 18-30 years with Graves' hyperthyroidism.

This clonotype has only a few counts. This chain connects TRBV6-2 or TRBV6-3 to TRBJ2-1; D not certain. Germline values: CDR1 MNHEY, CDR2 SVGEGT. Trimming removed 2 bases at V and 2 bases at J, with 4 bases between. The CDR3 loop spans 13 amino acids. In DNA form, the CDR3 reads TGTGCCAGCAGTTACGTTACCTACAATGAGCAGTTCTTC. Amino acid sequence: CASSYVTYNEQFF.

This clonotype has a handful of counts. This chain links TRBV6-2 or TRBV6-3 with TRBJ2-5; possible D gene TRBD2, 6 bases. The V end lost 0 bases, the J end lost 5 bases, and 16 bases lay between the germline ends. This CDR3 has 16 residues. Germline values: CDR1 MNHEY, CDR2 SVGEGT. The CDR3 spells CASSYSLAGRGETQYF. The CDR3 nucleotides read TGTGCCAGCAGTTACTCCTTGGCGGGACGGGGGGAGACCCAGTACTTC.

This clonotype has only a few counts. The chain uses TRBV5-1 and TRBJ1-4; TRBD1 agrees at 8 bases. Unmatched junction bases numbered 6, after V lost 5 bases and J lost 0 bases. Germline assignment: CDR1 SGHRS and CDR2 YFSETQ. The length of the CDR3 is 16 residues. This CDR3 is CASSLTGAATNEKLFF. For the CDR3, the DNA is TGCGCCAGCAGTTTGACAGGGGCAGCAACTAATGAAAAACTGTTTTTT.

This clonotype has just a few counts. CDR3 coding DNA: TGTGCCACCAGCAGAGAGCCCGTACCCCAAGAGACCCAGTACTTC. Its translation: CATSREPVPQETQYF. This chain uses TRBV15 with TRBJ2-5; D remains unclear. The V and J ends lost 0 bases and 1 base respectively, with 9 bases between them. CDR1 is LNHNV, CDR2 YYDKDF, per germline (reference sequence). The CDR3 is 15 amino acids. Full variable domain (missing parts from reference TRBV15 and TRBJ2-5): DAMVIQNPRYQVTQFGKPVTLSCSQTLNHNVMYWYQQKSSQAPKLLFHYYDKDFNNEADTPDNFQSRRPNTSFCFLDIRSPGLGDTAMYLCATSREPVPQETQYFGPGTRLLVL.

This clonotype was picked up many times. The chain links TRBV28 to TRBJ1-1, with TRBD1 as a possible D gene (6 bases). Germline CDR1 MDHEN, CDR2 SYDVKM. The CDR3 is made up of 13 amino acids. Deletions cut 6 bases from V and 5 bases from J, with 13 bases between. The CDR3 DNA is TGTGCCAGCAGACCTACAGGGAAGACTGAAGCTTTCTTT. Translated: CASRPTGKTEAFF.

The chain carries TRBV6-1 and TRBJ1-2; 7 bases fit TRBD1. The junction had 8 bases not matched to a gene; V was cut back by 6 bases and J by 7 bases. This CDR3 has 13 residues. Germline CDR1 is MNHNS and CDR2 is SASEGT. The CDR3 spells CASRPTGVGGYTF. Written as DNA, the CDR3 is TGTGCCAGCAGACCTACAGGGGTCGGTGGCTACACCTTC.

This clonotype was recorded many times. The rearrangement joins TRBV3-1 to TRBJ1-1, with 9 bases that match TRBD1. Trimming at V came to 6 bases and at J to 6 bases, leaving 8 bases not matched to a gene. The CDR3 length is 14 residues. From germline, CDR1 is LGHDT and CDR2 YNNKEL (reference sequence). In DNA form, the CDR3 reads TGTGCCAGCAGTCGCTCGGACAGGGGCGCTGAAGCTTTCTTT. Protein: CASSRSDRGAEAFF.

CDR3 in DNA: TGCAGCGTTGGGCAGGGCGATCAGCCCCAGCATTTT. Protein product: CSVGQGDQPQHF. The V call is TRBV29-1, the J call TRBJ1-5; perhaps TRBD1 as D (5 bases). CDR3 length: 12 amino acids. V dropped 4 bases and J dropped 5 bases, with 9 bases sitting between them. The germline V gene encodes CDR1 SQVTM and CDR2 ANQGSEA.

The J gene is TRBJ2-2, the V gene TRBV11-3; D is perhaps TRBD1 or TRBD2 (7 bases each). Germline V lookup: CDR1 SGHNT, CDR2 YENEEA. V was cut by 1 base and J by 5 bases, with 20 bases left in between. The CDR3 extends over 18 amino acids. CDR3 coding DNA: TGTGCCAGCAGCTTAGGACAGGGACATCGGACTAGGACCGGGGAGCTGTTTTTT. This codes for CASSLGQGHRTRTGELFF.

V usage is TRBV6-1 and J usage is TRBJ2-7, with a possible D match to TRBD2 (5 bases). From germline, CDR1 is MNHNS and CDR2 SASEGT. There are 14 residues in the CDR3. V lost 0 bases and J lost 1, with 7 bases in between. The CDR3 loop is CASSEAWTSYEQYF. CDR3 in DNA: TGTGCCAGCAGTGAAGCGTGGACTTCCTACGAGCAGTACTTC.

This clonotype was detected ten times or more. The chain links TRBV6-2 or TRBV6-3 to TRBJ2-1; 12 nucleotides agree with TRBD2. Trimming took 8 bases from V and 8 from J; bases not matched to a gene: 7. From germline, CDR1 is MNHEY and CDR2 SVGEGT. The CDR3 sequence is 14 residues long. CDR3: CASARTSGMDEQFF. In DNA, the CDR3 is TGTGCCAGCGCCCGGACTAGCGGGATGGATGAGCAGTTCTTC.

This clonotype was found once. The chain uses TRBV28 and TRBJ2-4; D is perhaps TRBD2 (5 bases). V lost 8 bases, J lost 3 bases, and 17 bases lay in between. CDR1 and CDR2 from the germline V gene are MDHEN and SYDVKM. This CDR3 region has 15 residues. The CDR3, as DNA: TGTGCCAGCTCGAGGCGAGGGTATAGCAAAAACATTCAGTACTTC. Translation: CASSRRGYSKNIQYF.

This clonotype showed up many times. The chain couples TRBV27 to TRBJ2-7; 7 positions agree with TRBD2. The germline CDR1 and CDR2 sequences are MNHEY and SMNVEV (reference sequence). V trimming: 6 bases; J trimming: 3 bases; junction bases outside the gene matches: 8. This CDR3 is built from 14 residues. The chain's CDR3 is CASSPGASGYEQYF. CDR3 coding DNA: TGTGCCAGCAGCCCCGGGGCTAGCGGCTACGAGCAGTACTTC.

This clonotype was counted at least ten times. This sequence joins TRBV5-6 and TRBJ2-7; unclear D gene. CDR3 length equals 15 residues. V lost 4 bases, J lost 2 bases, and 16 bases lay in between. The V gene's germline CDR1 is SGHDT and CDR2 YYEEEE. The CDR3 DNA reads TGTGCCAGCAGCCCTCCAGACCCTCGGACCTACGAGCAGTACTTC. Residues: CASSPPDPRTYEQYF.

Many counts were recorded for this clonotype. The chain joins TRBV7-2 to TRBJ1-5; TRBD1 matches at 8 bases. The CDR3 loop spans 14 amino acids. Germline lookup yields CDR1 SGHTA and CDR2 FQGNSA. J gave up 9 bases and V 5 bases, and 9 bases lay outside the gene matches. CDR3 protein: CASSGIPGGTPQHF. The DNA for the CDR3 is TGTGCCAGCAGCGGTATCCCAGGGGGCACGCCCCAGCATTTT.

This rearrangement joins TRBV28 to TRBJ1-1, with D possibly TRBD1 on 5 matching bases. Germline CDR1 is MDHEN and CDR2 is SYDVKM. V was clipped by 5 bases and J by 5 bases, with 15 bases between them. The CDR3 is 14 residues long. CDR3 amino acids: CASSPDTGRTEAFF. In DNA form, the CDR3 reads TGTGCCAGCAGTCCCGACACGGGGCGAACTGAAGCTTTCTTT.

The rearrangement joins TRBV30 to TRBJ2-6; no firm D call. The germline CDR1 and CDR2 sequences are GTSNPN and SVGIG (reference sequence). This CDR3 region has 17 residues. Trimming left V 1 base short and J 0 bases short, with 13 bases between. The CDR3 sequence is CAWSASGLSSGANVLTF. CDR3 sequence (DNA): TGTGCCTGGAGTGCCTCGGGCCTCAGCTCTGGGGCCAACGTCCTGACTTTC.

Many counts were recorded for this clonotype. The chain uses TRBV2 and TRBJ1-5; unclear D gene. Trimming took off 5 bases at V and 5 bases at J, with 10 bases between the two ends. This CDR3 comprises 13 residues. CDR1 and CDR2 (germline): SNHLY, FYNNEI. CDR3 residues: CASSWEEDQPQHF. In nucleotides, the CDR3 is TGTGCCAGCAGTTGGGAGGAGGATCAGCCCCAGCATTTT.

In its sample, this clonotype was seen many times. The chain is built from TRBV5-6 and TRBJ2-7; TRBD1 might be the D (6 bases). The CDR3 sequence is 14 residues long. CDR1 and CDR2 from the germline V gene are SGHDT and YYEEEE. The V end lost 8 bases, the J end lost 7 bases, and 22 bases lay between the germline ends. The CDR3 is CARTPGVRGGEQYF. The CDR3 DNA reads TGTGCCAGGACTCCAGGGGTACGCGGAGGTGAGCAGTACTTC.

This chain joins TRBV27 and TRBJ1-5; D perhaps matches TRBD1 (5 bases). Per germline, CDR1 MNHEY and CDR2 SMNVEV (reference sequence). V gave up 5 bases and J gave up 4 bases, with 15 bases separating them. The CDR3 runs to 15 residues. The CDR3 loop reads CASSVGTQGNQPQHF. Here the CDR3 DNA reads TGTGCCAGCAGTGTCGGGACCCAAGGAAATCAGCCCCAGCATTTT.

This clonotype was observed a handful of times. This CDR3 is CASRGGTDEAFF. DNA for the CDR3: TGTGCCAGCAGGGGAGGGACAGATGAAGCTTTCTTT. The rearrangement joins TRBV7-9 to TRBJ1-1; 7 positions match TRBD1. The CDR3 is 12 amino acids. The trim removed 6 bases at V and 7 bases at J, leaving 5 bases unmatched. Germline-derived CDR1 and CDR2 are SEHNR and FQNEAQ (reference sequence).

The chain uses TRBV29-1 and TRBJ2-7; 7 bases align to TRBD2. CDR1 SQVTM and CDR2 ANQGSEA come from the germline V gene. The CDR3 has 13 amino acids. Unmatched junction bases numbered 14, after V lost 8 bases and J lost 7 bases. The CDR3 DNA is TGCAGCTTCGGATTCGCGGGAGCTAAAGAGCAGTACTTC. Encoded protein: CSFGFAGAKEQYF.

This clonotype showed up just a few times. The V call is TRBV15, the J call TRBJ2-4; a possible D gene is TRBD2 (7 bases). The CDR3 contains 16 residues. With 4 bases removed from V and 5 bases from J, the gap between germline ends came to 18 bases. The germline V gene encodes CDR1 LNHNV and CDR2 YYDKDF (reference sequence). The CDR3 bases are TGTGCCACCAGCAAAGCTAGCGGCCGGGGGCAAAACATTCAGTACTTC. Translating gives CATSKASGRGQNIQYF. Full variable domain (remainder filled in from reference TRBV15 and TRBJ2-4): DAMVIQNPRYQVTQFGKPVTLSCSQTLNHNVMYWYQQKSSQAPKLLFHYYDKDFNNEADTPDNFQSRRPNTSFCFLDIRSPGLGDTAMYLCATSKASGRGQNIQYFGAGTRLSVL.

This clonotype came up many times. This chain joins TRBV27 and TRBJ1-1; D perhaps matches TRBD1 (5 bases). The CDR3 runs 13 residues. The V end was cut by 1 base, the J end by 4 bases, with 7 bases between. Germline V gene data show CDR1 as MNHEY and CDR2 as SMNVEV (reference sequence). The CDR3 region is CASSLLGPTEAFF. The CDR3 region has the DNA TGTGCCAGCAGTTTATTGGGGCCCACTGAAGCTTTCTTT.

This clonotype was seen repeatedly, ten times or more. V and J are TRBV12-3 or TRBV12-4 and TRBJ1-1, with D perhaps TRBD1 (5 bases). The CDR3 sequence is 13 residues long. V lost 6 bases, J lost 4 bases, and 12 bases lay in between. CDR3 amino acids: CASSPGPPTEAFF. The CDR3 DNA is TGTGCCAGCAGCCCGGGACCCCCCACTGAAGCTTTCTTT.

This clonotype was picked up a small number of times. The chain employs TRBV30 and TRBJ1-1; tentatively, D is TRBD1 (5 bases). The CDR3 sequence is 14 residues long. V lost 3 bases to trimming and J lost 1 base, with 12 bases between them. CDR1 is GTSNPN, CDR2 SVGIG, per germline (reference sequence). CDR3 loop: CAWSGGHGNTEAFF. For the CDR3, the DNA is TGTGCCTGGAGCGGTGGACACGGGAACACTGAAGCTTTCTTT.

This clonotype was recorded a few times. The chain has TRBV3-1 and TRBJ2-1; D may be TRBD1 (6 bases). The CDR3 sequence is 15 residues long. Germline lookup yields CDR1 LGHDT and CDR2 YNNKEL (reference sequence). V lost 2 bases, J lost 6 bases, and 14 bases lay in between. In DNA, the CDR3 is TGTGCCAGCAGCCAATGGGGGCTAGGGGGCAATGAGCAGTTCTTC. Protein product: CASSQWGLGGNEQFF.